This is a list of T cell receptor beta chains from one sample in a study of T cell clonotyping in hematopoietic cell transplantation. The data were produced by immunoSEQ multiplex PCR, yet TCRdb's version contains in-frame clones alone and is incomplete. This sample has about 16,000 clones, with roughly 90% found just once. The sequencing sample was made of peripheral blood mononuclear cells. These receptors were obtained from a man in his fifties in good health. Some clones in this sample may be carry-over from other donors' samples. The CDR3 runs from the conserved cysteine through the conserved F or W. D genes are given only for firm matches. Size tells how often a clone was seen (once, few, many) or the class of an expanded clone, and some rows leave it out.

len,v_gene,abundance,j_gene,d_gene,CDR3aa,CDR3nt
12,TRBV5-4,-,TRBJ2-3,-,CASSGATDTQYF,TGTGCCAGCAGCGGGGCCACAGATACGCAGTATTTT
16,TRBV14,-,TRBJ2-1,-,CASSQPGYSSYNEQFF,TGTGCCAGCAGCCAACCGGGCTATAGCTCCTACAATGAGCAGTTCTTC
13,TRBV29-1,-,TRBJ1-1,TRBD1,CSAWTGVGTEAFF,TGCAGCGCTTGGACAGGGGTTGGCACTGAAGCTTTCTTT
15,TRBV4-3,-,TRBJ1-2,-,CASSQEVTGLYGYTF,TGCGCCAGCAGCCAAGAAGTTACAGGCCTCTATGGCTACACCTTC
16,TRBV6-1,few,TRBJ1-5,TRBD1,CASSDNWGQGNQPQHF,TGTGCCAGCAGTGATAATTGGGGACAGGGCAATCAGCCCCAGCATTTT
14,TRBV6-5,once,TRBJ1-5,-,CASSYSGNSQPQHF,TGTGCCAGCAGTTACTCTGGGAATTCGCAGCCCCAGCATTTT
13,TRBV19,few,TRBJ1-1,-,CASIPRDGGEAFF,TGTGCCAGTATCCCCCGGGACGGCGGTGAAGCTTTCTTT
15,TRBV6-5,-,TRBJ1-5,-,CASSPWIDSNQPQHF,TGTGCCAGCAGTCCCTGGATAGATAGCAATCAGCCCCAGCATTTT
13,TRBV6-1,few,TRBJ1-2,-,CASRLPLGDGYTF,TGTGCCAGCAGACTTCCGTTGGGGGATGGCTACACCTTC
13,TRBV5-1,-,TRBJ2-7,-,CASSLTGPYEQYF,TGCGCCAGCAGCTTGACCGGACCCTACGAGCAGTACTTC
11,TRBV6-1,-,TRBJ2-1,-,CASKRGDEQFF,TGTGCCAGCAAAAGGGGAGACGAGCAGTTCTTC
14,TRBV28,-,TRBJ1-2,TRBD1,CASSLSGTGNGYTF,TGTGCCAGCAGTTTGAGTGGGACAGGGAATGGCTACACCTTC
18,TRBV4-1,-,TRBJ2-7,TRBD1,CASSQERLSGTGSYEQYF,TGCGCCAGCAGCCAAGAGCGGTTGTCTGGGACAGGGTCCTACGAGCAGTACTTC
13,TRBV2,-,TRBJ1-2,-,CASSSLGALSYTF,TGTGCCAGCAGTTCCCTCGGGGCTCTAAGCTACACCTTC
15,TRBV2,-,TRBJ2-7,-,CASRALSGVSYEQYF,TGTGCCAGCAGAGCCCTGTCAGGGGTCTCCTACGAGCAGTACTTC
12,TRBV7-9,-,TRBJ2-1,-,CASSLAFNEQFF,TGTGCCAGCAGCTTAGCTTTCAATGAGCAGTTCTTC
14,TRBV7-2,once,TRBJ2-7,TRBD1,CASSSRQGAYEQYF,TGTGCCAGCAGCTCCCGACAGGGGGCGTACGAGCAGTACTTC
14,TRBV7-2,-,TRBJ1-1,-,CASSFASSNTEAFF,TGTGCCAGCAGCTTCGCCTCGTCGAACACTGAAGCTTTCTTT
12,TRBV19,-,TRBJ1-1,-,CASSQMNTEAFF,TGTGCCAGTAGTCAAATGAACACTGAAGCTTTCTTT
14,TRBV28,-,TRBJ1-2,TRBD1,CASSLGAGQGGYTF,TGTGCCAGCAGTTTAGGGGCCGGACAGGGCGGCTACACCTTC
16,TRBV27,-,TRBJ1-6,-,CASSLTESSYNSPLHF,TGTGCCAGCAGTTTAACAGAAAGCTCCTATAATTCACCCCTCCACTTT
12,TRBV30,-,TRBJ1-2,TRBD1,CAREGTGGGYTF,TGTGCCCGAGAGGGGACAGGGGGTGGCTACACCTTC
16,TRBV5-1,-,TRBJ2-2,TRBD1,CASNPVGTGPTGELFF,TGCGCCAGCAACCCCGTAGGGACAGGGCCCACCGGGGAGCTGTTTTTT
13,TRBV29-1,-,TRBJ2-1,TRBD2,CSAQSGGGLEQFF,TGCAGCGCACAAAGCGGGGGGGGCTTGGAGCAGTTCTTC
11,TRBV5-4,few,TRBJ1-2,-,CASIAGDGYTF,TGTGCCAGCATCGCAGGCGATGGCTACACCTTC
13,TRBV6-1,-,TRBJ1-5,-,CASSEVGNQPQHF,TGTGCCAGCAGTGAGGTAGGGAATCAGCCCCAGCATTTT
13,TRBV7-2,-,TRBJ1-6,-,CASSLATSTSLHF,TGTGCCAGCAGCTTAGCGACTTCGACGTCCCTCCACTTT
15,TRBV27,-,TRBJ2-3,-,CASSLWAASTDTQYF,TGTGCCAGCAGTTTATGGGCAGCTAGCACAGATACGCAGTATTTT
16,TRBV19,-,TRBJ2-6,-,CASSITQGTGANVLTF,TGTGCCAGTAGTATCACACAGGGCACTGGGGCCAACGTCCTGACTTTC
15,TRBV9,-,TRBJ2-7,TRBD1,CASSAGGQGSYEQYF,TGTGCCAGCAGCGCCGGGGGACAGGGATCCTACGAGCAGTACTTC
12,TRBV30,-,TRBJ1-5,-,CAWSPNNQPQHF,TGTGCCTGGAGTCCAAACAATCAGCCCCAGCATTTT
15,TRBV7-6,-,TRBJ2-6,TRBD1,CASSPGGAGANVLTF,TGTGCCAGCAGCCCAGGGGGCGCTGGGGCCAACGTCCTGACTTTC
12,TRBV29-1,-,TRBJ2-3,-,CSVEQGPDTQYF,TGCAGCGTTGAACAGGGTCCAGATACGCAGTATTTT
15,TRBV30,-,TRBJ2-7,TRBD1,CAWSVTLGTGSEQYF,TGTGCCTGGAGTGTAACCCTCGGGACAGGGTCCGAGCAGTACTTC
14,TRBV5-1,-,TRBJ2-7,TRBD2,CASSVLAGEYEQYF,TGCGCCAGCAGCGTACTAGCGGGGGAGTACGAGCAGTACTTC
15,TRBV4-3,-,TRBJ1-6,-,CASSQDGASNSPLHF,TGCGCCAGCAGCCAAGATGGGGCGTCGAATTCACCCCTCCACTTT
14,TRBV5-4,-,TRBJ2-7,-,CASSLDGGPYEQYF,TGTGCCAGCAGCTTGGACGGGGGGCCCTACGAGCAGTACTTC
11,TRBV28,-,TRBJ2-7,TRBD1,CATWTGIEQYF,TGTGCCACCTGGACAGGGATCGAGCAGTACTTC
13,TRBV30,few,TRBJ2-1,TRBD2,CAWSGTSYNEQFF,TGTGCCTGGAGCGGGACTAGCTACAATGAGCAGTTCTTC
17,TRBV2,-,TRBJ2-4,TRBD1,CASSGWGQGAVKNIQYF,TGTGCCAGCAGCGGGTGGGGGCAGGGGGCTGTCAAAAACATTCAGTACTTC
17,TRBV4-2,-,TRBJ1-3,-,CASSQGHPGISGNTIYF,TGTGCCAGCAGCCAAGGGCACCCAGGGATCTCTGGAAACACCATATATTTT
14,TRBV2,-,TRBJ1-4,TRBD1,CASTYRGLNEKLFF,TGTGCCAGCACCTACAGGGGGCTTAATGAAAAACTGTTTTTT
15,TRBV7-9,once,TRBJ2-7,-,CASSYRAQGKHEQYF,TGTGCCAGCAGTTATCGCGCACAGGGCAAGCACGAGCAGTACTTC
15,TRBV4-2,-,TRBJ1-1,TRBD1,CASSQGGQGYTEAFF,TGTGCCAGCAGCCAGGGGGGACAGGGGTACACTGAAGCTTTCTTT
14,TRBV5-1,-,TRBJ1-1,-,CASSGDGSASEAFF,TGCGCCAGCAGCGGGGACGGAAGTGCGTCTGAAGCTTTCTTT
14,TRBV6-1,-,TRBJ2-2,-,CASMGLTNTGELFF,TGTGCCAGCATGGGGCTGACGAACACCGGGGAGCTGTTTTTT
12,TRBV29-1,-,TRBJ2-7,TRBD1,CSVVGGPYEQYF,TGCAGCGTTGTAGGGGGCCCCTACGAGCAGTACTTC
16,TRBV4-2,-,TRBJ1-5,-,CASSQVLGGLNQPQHF,TGTGCCAGCAGCCAAGTTCTCGGGGGGCTCAATCAGCCCCAGCATTTT
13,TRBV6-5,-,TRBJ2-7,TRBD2,CASRLAGEYEQYF,TGTGCCAGCAGACTAGCGGGAGAATACGAGCAGTACTTC
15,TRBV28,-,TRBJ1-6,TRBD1,CASSLQGARNSPLHF,TGTGCCAGCAGTCTACAGGGGGCTCGTAATTCACCCCTCCACTTT
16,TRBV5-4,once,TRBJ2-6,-,CASSPRTDYGANVLTF,TGTGCCAGCAGCCCGAGGACAGATTATGGGGCCAACGTCCTGACTTTC
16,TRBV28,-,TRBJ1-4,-,CASSFGLRATNEKLFF,TGTGCCAGCAGTTTCGGGCTTCGAGCAACTAATGAAAAACTGTTTTTT
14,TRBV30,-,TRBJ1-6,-,CAWSGQQDNSPLHF,TGTGCCTGGAGTGGACAGCAAGATAATTCACCCCTCCACTTT